This T cell receptor beta chain came from a study of a mutant IDH1 vaccine in newly diagnosed glioma. Study context: Vaccines were begun 4-6 weeks after radiotherapy alone, or with temozolomide cycles. Beforehand, treatment had been radiotherapy, temozolomide, or both; the majority received both.

V was trimmed by 2 bases and J by 6 bases, leaving 3 bases between them. In germline, CDR1 is SGHRS, CDR2 YFSETQ. This CDR3 region has 11 residues. Here immunoSEQ multiplex PCR was the method, and the copy in TCRdb shows in-frame clones only, minus some. Among around 65,000 clones listed, roughly 87% were seen once. The sample's time point: week 47, end of study. A 20-mer mutant IDH1 peptide at 300 ug was injected subcutaneously with topical imiquimod. Patients came in for eight vaccinations, in weeks 1, 3, 5, 7, 11, 15, 19 and 23. In every donor, the tumor was a new WHO grade 3 or 4 IDH1-mutant, ATRX-lost astrocytoma. In the case of this clone: Its antigen is undetermined. The identical CDR3 is also encoded by other nucleotide sequences in the sample.

This clonotype was sampled from a man aged 30 to 39 with glioma. Sample: PBMCs, taken from a glioma patient whose treatment included an IDH1 peptide vaccine. The chain has TRBV5-1 and TRBJ2-1; D gene ambiguous. For the CDR3, the DNA is TGCGCCAGCAGCTTCGGCAATGAGCAGTTCTTC. Translating gives CASSFGNEQFF.